This T cell receptor (beta chain) was obtained from a study of regulatory T cells in long-lasting Graves disease. TCR beta libraries were built with iRepertoire HTBI primers and Arm-PCR of CDR3 regions. TCRdb fed the multiplex PCR reads into MiXCR, producing one record per CDR3 protein. The sample includes about 470,000 distinct CDR3 sequences, about 17% of them seen just once. The CDR3 runs 13 residues. Germline V CDR1 and CDR2: MDHEN, SYDVKM. V lost 4 bases and J lost 5, with 11 bases in between. Time point denoted: newly diagnosed GD, antithyroid drugs for less than 3 months. Following extraction of RNA from PBMCs, that RNA was used to make the TCR library. By American Thyroid Association guidelines, Graves' disease was diagnosed in the cohort. These same records also appear under a second study, on T cells in Graves' hyperthyroidism and ophthalmopathy.

The chain joins TRBV28 to TRBJ1-2; D is ambiguous. The sample in question was peripheral blood mononuclear cells (PBMCs), obtained at new diagnosis, from a patient treated with antithyroid drugs. This receptor was taken from a man aged 40-49 years with Graves disease. CDR3 sequence: CASSYGRTYGYTF. The CDR3 DNA is TGTGCCAGCAGTTACGGACGGACTTATGGCTACACCTTC.